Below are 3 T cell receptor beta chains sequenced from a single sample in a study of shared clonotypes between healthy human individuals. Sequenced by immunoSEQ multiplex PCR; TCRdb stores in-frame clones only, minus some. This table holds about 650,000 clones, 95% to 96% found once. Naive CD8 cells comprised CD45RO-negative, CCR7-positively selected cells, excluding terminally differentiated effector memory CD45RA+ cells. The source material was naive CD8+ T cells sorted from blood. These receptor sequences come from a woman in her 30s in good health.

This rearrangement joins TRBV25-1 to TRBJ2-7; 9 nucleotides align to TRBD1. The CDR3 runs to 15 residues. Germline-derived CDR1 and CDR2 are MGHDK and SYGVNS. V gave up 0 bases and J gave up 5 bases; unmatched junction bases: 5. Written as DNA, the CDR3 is TGTGCCAGCAGTGAATATGGGACAGGGATCGACGAGCAGTACTTC. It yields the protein CASSEYGTGIDEQYF.

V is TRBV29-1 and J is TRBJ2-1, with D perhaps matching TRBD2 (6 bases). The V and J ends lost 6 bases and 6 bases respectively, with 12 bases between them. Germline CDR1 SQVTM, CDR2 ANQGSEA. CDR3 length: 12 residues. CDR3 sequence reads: CSVTGRSNEQFF. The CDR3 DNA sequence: TGCAGCGTAACCGGGAGATCCAATGAGCAGTTCTTC.

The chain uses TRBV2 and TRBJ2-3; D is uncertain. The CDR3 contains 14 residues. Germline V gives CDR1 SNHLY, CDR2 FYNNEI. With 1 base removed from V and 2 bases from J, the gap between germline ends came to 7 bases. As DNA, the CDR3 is TGTGCCAGCAGTGAAGAGACGGTCACAGATACGCAGTATTTT. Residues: CASSEETVTDTQYF.